This T cell receptor (beta chain) is from a study of blood T cell repertoires in COVID-19 (dated by TCRdb to 2018 to 2021). In terms of the full investigation: Samples covering the acute and convalescent phases of COVID-19 were provided by collaborators in the United States, Italy and Spain. The material from the prospective study consisted of cDNA or gDNA derived from T cells, B-cell-depleted T cells, or PBMCs. Subjects who had been exposed to COVID-19, were actively infected with it, or had recovered from it provided the deeply sampled blood TCRbeta repertoires that made up the dataset. The repertoires were released in a freely available public database intended as a resource for research on the immune response to SARS-CoV-2. The samples were drawn from the first 160 participants of the ongoing ImmuneRACE study and from 1,200 or so subjects provided by 6 global collaborators. A de-identified subject ID, COVID-19 status, age in years and sex were almost always included in the sample metadata. HLA class I and class II types, where available, came from metadata supplied by the sample provider rather than from assay-based typing. What the research found in general, with its limitations: How much clinical and demographic metadata was included differed by source and by participant, and the metadata was provided uncurated.

From cysteine to phenylalanine, the CDR3 is 15 amino acids long. Here the CDR3 DNA is all that survives: 45 bases in frame from base 1. V is pared back by 0 bases and J by 3 bases, with 12 bases lying between the germline termini. Via the germline V gene, CDR1 is MNHEY and CDR2 SVGAGI. On this clone itself: The antigen it binds to is not known. Nothing much larger sits one base from this clone, and base qualities are not available.

TCRbeta CDR3 regions were amplified from genomic DNA using the immunoSEQ Assay, a bias-controlled multiplex PCR. Processing in the source paper ran as follows. The number of nucleated cells in each sample was estimated from the amplification of reference gene primers within the assay. Sequence reads were collapsed and filtered to measure the absolute abundance of every unique TCRbeta CDR3 rearrangement. For each sample, productive Simpson clonality was calculated as the square root of Simpson's diversity index over productive rearrangements. The table was pulled from immuneACCESS by TCRdb, which kept in-frame rearrangements only. Such tables lose some clones; where checked, under half of the loss comes from unresolved V genes, and the rest has no known cause. V, J and clone size are taken as reported in that table, and D and trimming were inferred from the DNA itself. The sample profile shows about 190,000 clones; approximately 88% of them were found once. Of the sample, around 6.6% is held by the ten largest clones.

The collaborating institutions used their own protocols to collect whole blood in K2EDTA tubes. For TCRbeta analysis, collaborator samples were shipped as frozen whole blood, as isolated PBMCs, or as DNA extracted from either sample type. The receptor's source is a man in his forties with acute or convalescent COVID-19. This chain joins TRBV6-5 to TRBJ2-7, with the D segment identity uncertain. Sequenced sample: peripheral blood. The CDR3 corresponds to CASSYSQDAYYEQYF. The nucleotide sequence reads TGTGCCAGCAGTTACTCGCAGGATGCTTACTACGAGCAGTACTTC.